Presented here are 18 T cell receptor beta chains from one specimen sequenced in a study of T cell changes during pregnancy in multiple sclerosis. This table comes from immunoSEQ multiplex PCR, and its TCRdb copy is limited to in-frame clones, with some not included. The sample consists of approximately 49,000 clones, roughly 88% of them appearing once. Specimen: CD4+ T cells from peripheral blood mononuclear cells, collected in the second trimester of pregnancy. These receptors came from a female donor with multiple sclerosis, enrolled in a pregnancy study.

This rearrangement joins TRBV18 to TRBJ1-1, with TRBD1 matching over 7 bases. Germline V gives CDR1 KGHSH, CDR2 LQKENI. The junction had 2 bases not matched to a gene; V was cut back by 0 bases and J by 7 bases. The CDR3 contains 13 residues. Here the CDR3 DNA reads TGTGCCAGCTCACCACCGACAGGGAGTGAAGCTTTCTTT. Its protein product is CASSPPTGSEAFF.

The rearrangement links TRBV7-2 to TRBJ1-2; 8 bases fit TRBD1. CDR1 and CDR2 from the germline V gene are SGHTA and FQGNSA. CDR3 length: 13 residues. J lost 7 bases, V lost 5 bases, and 6 bases had no gene match. The CDR3 DNA follows: TGTGCCAGCAGCCCCAGGACAGGGTTTGGCTACACCTTC. Amino acids: CASSPRTGFGYTF.

The V gene is TRBV2, the J gene TRBJ2-3, with a tentative D call TRBD1 (6 bases). Trimming shortened V by 3 bases and J by 2 bases, and 12 bases separated the two germline ends. Per germline, CDR1 SNHLY and CDR2 FYNNEI. The CDR3 has 15 residues. The CDR3 DNA sequence: TGTGCCAGCAGTGATGGGGGCGGGTCCACAGATACGCAGTATTTT. Residues: CASSDGGGSTDTQYF.

This clone was seen a single time. The chain carries TRBV9 and TRBJ2-2, with 16 positions matching TRBD2. This CDR3 contains 19 residues. Trimming removed 2 bases from V and 5 bases from J; junction bases left unmatched: 9. Germline lookup yields CDR1 SGDLS and CDR2 YYNGEE. The CDR3 sequence: CASSVGLAGGQTSTGELFF. The CDR3 DNA reads TGTGCCAGCAGCGTGGGACTAGCGGGAGGGCAGACCAGTACCGGGGAGCTGTTTTTT.

The rearrangement uses TRBV19 and TRBJ2-1; weak D call: TRBD2 (5 bases). The CDR3 contains 13 residues. CDR1 is LNHDA and CDR2 is SQIVND in the germline V gene (reference sequence). Trimming left V 3 bases short and J 7 bases short, with 10 bases between. The CDR3 coding sequence is TGTGCCAGTAGTATGGAGGCGTTAAATGAGCAGTTCTTC. This gives the protein CASSMEALNEQFF. The whole variable domain, filled in from reference TRBV19 and TRBJ2-1, reads DGGITQSPKYLFRKEGQNVTLSCEQNLNHDAMYWYRQDPGQGLRLIYYSQIVNDFQKGDIAEGYSVSREKKESFPLTVTSAQKNPTAFYLCASSMEALNEQFFGPGTRLTVL.

J is TRBJ2-1 and V is TRBV4-2; TRBD2 matches at 7 bases. The CDR3 totals 13 residues. Germline V gene lookup returns CDR1 LGHNA and CDR2 YNFKEQ. With V trimmed by 4 bases and J by 8 bases, 5 bases remained unmatched. DNA of the CDR3: TGTGCCAGCAGCCCGCGGGGGTTAGATGAGCAGTTCTTC. It yields the protein CASSPRGLDEQFF.

V is TRBV7-9 and J is TRBJ1-4, with D unclear. This CDR3 is built from 13 residues. The germline V gene encodes CDR1 SEHNR and CDR2 FQNEAQ (reference sequence). The V and J ends lost 4 bases and 7 bases respectively, with 10 bases between them. The CDR3 here is CASSSYSGEKLFF. DNA for the CDR3: TGTGCCAGCAGCTCCTATAGCGGTGAAAAACTGTTTTTT.

This clone has just a few counts. The V gene is TRBV9, the J gene TRBJ1-5; D unresolved. V dropped 0 bases and J dropped 2 bases, with 9 bases sitting between them. The germline CDR1 and CDR2 sequences are SGDLS and YYNGEE. The CDR3 has 15 amino acids. The DNA for the CDR3 is TGTGCCAGCAGCGTAGGTCTAGGCGGCAATCAGCCCCAGCATTTT. Protein: CASSVGLGGNQPQHF.

V gene TRBV7-9 combines with J gene TRBJ1-2; perhaps TRBD1 as D (6 bases). Trimming removed 1 base at V and 9 bases at J, with 18 bases between. There are 15 residues in the CDR3. CDR1 is SEHNR, CDR2 FQNEAQ, per germline (reference sequence). The CDR3 sequence: CASSLVDSGARSYTF. The CDR3 nucleotides are TGTGCCAGCAGCTTAGTAGATTCAGGGGCCAGGAGCTACACCTTC. Complete variable domain (other parts from reference TRBV7-9 and TRBJ1-2): DTGVSQNPRHKITKRGQNVTFRCDPISEHNRLYWYRQTLGQGPEFLTYFQNEAQLEKSRLLSDRFSAERPKGSFSTLEIQRTEQGDSAMYLCASSLVDSGARSYTFGSGTRLTVV.

This clone is medium-sized in the sample. The rearrangement links TRBV30 to TRBJ1-1; D gene ambiguous. The CDR3 is 12 amino acids. Germline V gene lookup returns CDR1 GTSNPN and CDR2 SVGIG (reference sequence). V gave up 1 base and J gave up 7 bases, with 10 bases separating them. The CDR3: CAWSGRLYEAFF. In DNA form, the CDR3 reads TGTGCCTGGAGTGGCAGGCTCTATGAAGCTTTCTTT.

The chain joins TRBV5-1 to TRBJ1-1; TRBD1 matches at 7 bases. Germline CDR1 is SGHRS and CDR2 is YFSETQ. V lost 0 bases, J lost 7 bases, and 6 bases stayed unmatched. CDR3 length: 14 residues. The CDR3 sequence: CASSLGDRFLEAFF. CDR3 nucleotides: TGCGCCAGCAGCTTGGGGGACAGATTTCTTGAAGCTTTCTTT.

The chain links TRBV10-2 to TRBJ2-7; TRBD1 is a possible D gene (6 bases). CDR1 and CDR2 (germline): WSHSY, SAAADI. CDR3 length equals 14 residues. V shed 4 bases and J shed 2 bases, with 12 bases lying between them. This CDR3 reads CASSGKTGTYEQYF. The CDR3 region has the DNA TGCGCCAGCAGTGGGAAGACAGGTACCTACGAGCAGTACTTC.

The genes are TRBV5-1 and TRBJ1-3, with D perhaps matching TRBD1 (6 bases). The CDR3 totals 16 residues. Per germline, CDR1 SGHRS and CDR2 YFSETQ. V shed 0 bases and J shed 1 base, with 11 bases lying between them. The CDR3 DNA reads as TGCGCCAGCAGCTTGGGTCAGGGGAAATCTGGAAACACCATATATTTT. It specifies CASSLGQGKSGNTIYF.

The chain employs TRBV9 and TRBJ2-1, with 11 bases matching TRBD2. The V and J ends lost 4 bases and 7 bases, in that order; junction bases with no gene match: 13. The germline V gene has CDR1 SGDLS and CDR2 YYNGEE. This CDR3 contains 17 residues. The CDR3 coding sequence is TGTGCCAGCAGCTACTCCATGACTAGCGGGAAGTGGAATGAGCAGTTCTTC. Translation gives CASSYSMTSGKWNEQFF.

The V and J genes are TRBV5-1 and TRBJ2-4; 9 bases match TRBD1. CDR3 length: 17 residues. V lost 4 bases and J lost 7; bases outside the gene matches: 15. CDR1 is SGHRS, CDR2 YFSETQ, per germline. Written as DNA, the CDR3 is TGCGCCAGCAGCACCGGGACAGGGAGGGTTGGCGGGAACATTCAGTACTTC. This sequence encodes CASSTGTGRVGGNIQYF. Complete variable domain (other parts from reference TRBV5-1 and TRBJ2-4): KAGVTQTPRYLIKTRGQQVTLSCSPISGHRSVSWYQQTPGQGLQFLFEYFSETQRNKGNFPGRFSGRQFSNSRSEMNVSTLELGDSALYLCASSTGTGRVGGNIQYFGAGTRLSVL.

This clone is a singleton in its sample. This rearrangement joins TRBV14 to TRBJ2-3; no reliable D call. The V gene's germline CDR1 is SGHDN and CDR2 FVKESK. The CDR3 is made up of 15 amino acids. V lost 5 bases and J lost 1, with 13 bases in between. CDR3 bases: TGTGCCAGCAGCGGAGCCGGTTACGGCACAGATACGCAGTATTTT. Its protein product is CASSGAGYGTDTQYF.

V gene TRBV10-1 combines with J gene TRBJ1-1, with 8 nucleotides matching TRBD1. The ends lost 5 bases at V and 1 base at J; junction bases unmatched: 3. Germline values: CDR1 WNHNN, CDR2 SYGVQD (reference sequence). CDR3 size: 14 residues. CDR3 residues: CASSPGTGNTEAFF. CDR3 DNA: TGCGCCAGCAGTCCCGGGACAGGGAACACTGAAGCTTTCTTT.

This clone was detected once. This chain connects TRBV6-4 to TRBJ2-2; 11 bases align to TRBD2. This CDR3 has 15 residues. The V gene end was trimmed by 5 bases and the J gene end by 3 bases; junction bases not matched to a gene: 2. The germline gives CDR1 MRHNA, CDR2 SNTAGT. The CDR3 spells CASSSLAGDTGELFF. The CDR3 bases are TGTGCCAGCAGTTCACTAGCGGGAGACACCGGGGAGCTGTTTTTT.